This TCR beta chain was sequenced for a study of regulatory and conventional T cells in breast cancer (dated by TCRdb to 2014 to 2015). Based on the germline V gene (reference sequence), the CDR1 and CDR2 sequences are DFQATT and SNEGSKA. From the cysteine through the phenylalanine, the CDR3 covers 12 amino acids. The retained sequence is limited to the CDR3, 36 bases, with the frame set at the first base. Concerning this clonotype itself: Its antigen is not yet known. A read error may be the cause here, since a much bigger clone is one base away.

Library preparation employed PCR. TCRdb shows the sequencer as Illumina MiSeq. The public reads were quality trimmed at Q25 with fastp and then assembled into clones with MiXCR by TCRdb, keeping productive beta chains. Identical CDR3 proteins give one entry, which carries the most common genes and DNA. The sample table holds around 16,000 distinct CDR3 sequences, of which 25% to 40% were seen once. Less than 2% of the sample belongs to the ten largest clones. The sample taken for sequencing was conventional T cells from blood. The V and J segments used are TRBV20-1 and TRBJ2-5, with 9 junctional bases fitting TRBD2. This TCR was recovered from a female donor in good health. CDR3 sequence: CGAGGPEKTQYF. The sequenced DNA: TGCGGTGCGGGGGGGCCAGAGAAGACCCAGTACTTC.